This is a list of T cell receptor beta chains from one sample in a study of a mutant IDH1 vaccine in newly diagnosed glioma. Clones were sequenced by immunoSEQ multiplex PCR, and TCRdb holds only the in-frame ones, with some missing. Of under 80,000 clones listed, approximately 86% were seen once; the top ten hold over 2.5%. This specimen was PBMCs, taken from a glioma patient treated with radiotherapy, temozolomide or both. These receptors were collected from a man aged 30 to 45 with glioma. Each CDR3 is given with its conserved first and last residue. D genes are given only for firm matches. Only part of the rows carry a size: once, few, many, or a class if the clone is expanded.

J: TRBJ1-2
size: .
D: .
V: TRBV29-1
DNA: TGCAGCGTTTTAGGTGCAGGCGGCTATGGCTACACCTTC
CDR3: CSVLGAGGYGYTF

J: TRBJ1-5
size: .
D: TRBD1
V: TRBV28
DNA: TGTGCCAGCTTTCCGACAGGGGCGGGTCAGCCCCAGCATTTT
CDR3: CASFPTGAGQPQHF

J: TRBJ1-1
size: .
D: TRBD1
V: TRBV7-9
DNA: TGTGCCAGCAGCTTAGGACAGGGGGCGAGTGGAACTGAAGCTTTCTTT
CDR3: CASSLGQGASGTEAFF

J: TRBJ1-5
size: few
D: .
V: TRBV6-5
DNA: TGTGCCAGCAGTTACGACGGTTATCAGCCCCAGCATTTT
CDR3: CASSYDGYQPQHF

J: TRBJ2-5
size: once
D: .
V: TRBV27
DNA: TGTGCCAGCAGTTTATGGGGGACCAAGGCGGAGACCCAGTACTTC
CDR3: CASSLWGTKAETQYF

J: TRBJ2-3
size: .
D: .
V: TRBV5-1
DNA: TGCGCCAGCAGCTTACAGGCAAGCACAGATACGCAGTATTTT
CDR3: CASSLQASTDTQYF

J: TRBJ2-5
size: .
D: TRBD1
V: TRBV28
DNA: TGTGCCAGCAGTGGGACAGGGGCGTACCAAGAGACCCAGTACTTC
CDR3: CASSGTGAYQETQYF

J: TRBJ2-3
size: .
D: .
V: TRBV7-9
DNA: TGTGCCAGCAGCAGCTCCCCAACAGATACGCAGTATTTT
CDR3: CASSSSPTDTQYF

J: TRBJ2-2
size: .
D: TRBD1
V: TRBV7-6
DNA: TGTGCCAGCAGCCAAAGCGGGACAGGGGGCCTGAACACCGGGGAGCTGTTTTTT
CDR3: CASSQSGTGGLNTGELFF

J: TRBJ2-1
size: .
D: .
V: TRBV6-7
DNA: TGTGCCAGCTTCGCGCCCCGGGGGGCCGATGAGCAGTTCTTC
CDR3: CASFAPRGADEQFF

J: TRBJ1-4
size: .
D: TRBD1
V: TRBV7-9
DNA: TGTGCCAGCAGCGGGGGGACAGCTAATGAAAAACTGTTTTTT
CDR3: CASSGGTANEKLFF

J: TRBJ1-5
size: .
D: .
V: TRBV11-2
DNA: TGTGCCAGCAGCTTACTCCACGGGAATCAGCCCCAGCATTTT
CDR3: CASSLLHGNQPQHF

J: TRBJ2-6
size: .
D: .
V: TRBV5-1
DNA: TGCGCCAGCAGCTTGACGGGTGGGGCCAACGTCCTGACTTTC
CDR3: CASSLTGGANVLTF

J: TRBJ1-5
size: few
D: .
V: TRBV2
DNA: TGTGCCAGCAACCCGCGATATAGCAATCAGCCCCAGCATTTT
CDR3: CASNPRYSNQPQHF

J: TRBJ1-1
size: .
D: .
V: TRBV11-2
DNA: TGTGCCAGCAGCTTAGGTCCGAACACTGAAGCTTTCTTT
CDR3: CASSLGPNTEAFF

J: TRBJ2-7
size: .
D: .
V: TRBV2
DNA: TGTGCCAGTCGCTTCCGGGACATATTCTACGAGCAGTACTTC
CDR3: CASRFRDIFYEQYF

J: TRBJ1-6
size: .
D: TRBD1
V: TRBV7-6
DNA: TGTGCCAGCAGCTTACGGGACAGTCCCCTCCACTTT
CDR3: CASSLRDSPLHF

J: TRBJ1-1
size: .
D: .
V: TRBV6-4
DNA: TGTGCCAGCGGTCGATTGGCAGGATCGAACACTGAAGCTTTCTTT
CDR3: CASGRLAGSNTEAFF

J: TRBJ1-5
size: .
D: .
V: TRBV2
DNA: TGTGCCAGCAGCCCAGATCCGGGACGATGGGATCAGCCCCAGCATTTT
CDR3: CASSPDPGRWDQPQHF

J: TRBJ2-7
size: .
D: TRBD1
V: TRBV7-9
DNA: TGTGCCAGCAGCTTGAACAGGGGGGCCTACGAGCAGTACTTC
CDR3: CASSLNRGAYEQYF

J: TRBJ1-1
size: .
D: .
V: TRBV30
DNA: TGTGCCTGGAGTTGGCGTGTGGGGGCCGATCCGGAAGCTTTCTTT
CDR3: CAWSWRVGADPEAFF

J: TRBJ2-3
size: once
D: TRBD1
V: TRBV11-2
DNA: TGTGCCAGCAGCTTAGACAGGGGGCGCACAGATACGCAGTATTTT
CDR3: CASSLDRGRTDTQYF